The source of this TCR beta chain is a study of cytomegalovirus exposure and HLA in healthy donors (dated by TCRdb to 2016 to 2017). Some background on the complete study: According to a later analysis, one platform produced both the approximately 110 validation repertoires and the 666 repertoires of the first cohort. The study aimed to test whether cataloging public T cell receptors could reveal signatures of past pathogen exposure. In addition to the first cohort of 650 to 750 subjects, a separate validation cohort of approximately 130 different subjects was used. To predict cytomegalovirus infection status, the study brought together high-throughput TCR immunosequencing, statistical association of individual TCRs with disease status, and machine learning. Study-level results and caveats: A total of roughly 160 TCR beta chains were listed by the study as associated with cytomegalovirus. A later analysis found that TCRs clustered in the first cohort also tended to co-occur in the 130 or so validation repertoires, with 90% to 95% of cluster scores above 0. A later analysis lacked HLA typing for the validation cohort, so it scored co-occurrence in that cohort across all 110 or so repertoires. Cytomegalovirus status was reported to be diagnosed by the classifier with high specificity and sensitivity in both the original and validation cohorts. Three of the identified cytomegalovirus-associated TCR beta chains were confirmed in vitro to be specific for cytomegalovirus antigens. Most TCR sequences were observed very rarely across donors, whereas some public TCRs were present in many individuals. According to the authors, the approach could potentially be generalized to other disease states and immunological phenotypes.

Library construction relied on the immunoSEQ multiplex PCR assay. The source study handled its data this way. A statistical classification framework was developed to diagnose cytomegalovirus status using the catalog of TCR beta chain sequences. The source is immuneACCESS, and TCRdb retained only in-frame sequences with V and J called. Part of the clones is not carried over; for the studies checked, unresolved V genes explain less than half of this, and the remainder is unexplained. V and J calls and clone size are as listed in that table; D and trimming were resolved from the DNA. The sample contains about 240,000 clones, roughly 86% of them found a single time. 1% to 1.5% of the sample is taken by the ten largest. Separate from the approximately 700-subject first cohort, the validation cohort of 95 to 150 subjects was the group to which the donors belonged. Note on this clone: This receptor's antigen is unknown. No per-base quality is available; no much larger clone lies one base away.

What was sequenced was PBMCs. The receptor was derived from a woman aged 25 to 39 in good health and CMV-seropositive.

Here is the DNA: TGCGCCAGCAGCGGGTCCGAGCGGGAGTACCAAGAGACCCAGTACTTC. This gives the protein CASSGSEREYQETQYF. The rearranged chain carries TRBV5-1 and TRBJ2-5, with 8 junctional bases fitting TRBD2. Taken from cysteine to phenylalanine, the CDR3 has 16 residues. Only CDR3 DNA remains: 48 bases, in frame from the first base. The CDR1 and CDR2 encoded by the germline V gene are SGHRS and YFSETQ. For this chain, trimming is 4 bases at the V end and 0 bases at the J end, and the number of junction bases without a gene match is 8.